One T cell receptor (beta chain) is described in this entry. The antigen is undetermined. Between the trimmed V and J ends, which lost 5 bases and 4 bases, there was a span of 15 bases. This CDR3 is built from 14 residues. Germline V CDR1 and CDR2: MNHEY, SVGAGI. This sample is part of a study of T-cell memory formation after mild COVID-19. Study-wide results and caveats: Clones contracting over day 15 to 85 were CD4/CD8 balanced, with later expanders leaning CD4+.

Amplification by 5'RACE using constant-segment primers produced TCR alpha and TCR beta cDNA libraries that carried sample barcodes and UMIs. TCRdb analysed the 5' RACE reads with MiXCR anew, one entry per CDR3 protein. The sample lists under 200,000 distinct CDR3 sequences, 9.5% to 13% occurring once. This clonotype was sampled from a man aged 18 to 30 who had mild COVID-19 (a few samples of this study predate the infection). Cell type and time point are not known. The sample taken for sequencing was PBMCs or a T cell subset sorted from them (not recorded which). The chain links TRBV6-5 to TRBJ2-7, with a tentative D call TRBD2 (5 bases). As DNA, the CDR3 is TGTGCCAGCAGTCTTTCCGGGGTTCAATACGAGCAGTACTTC. Its protein is CASSLSGVQYEQYF.